The 4 T cell receptor beta chains below were found in one sample sequenced in a study of beta chain features in type 1 diabetes. Expressed TCRB transcripts got sequenced, as all isolated RNA was reverse transcribed. The protocol was immunoSEQ multiplex PCR, while the TCRdb copy is restricted to in-frame clones and leaves out a portion. The sample holds more than 350,000 clones, around 10% seen once. Sequencing was done on a sample of naive CD4+ T cells from blood. The receptors were sampled from a woman between 18 and 29 years old in good health.

The chain links TRBV7-2 to TRBJ1-4, with TRBD1 identical over 9 bases. CDR1 and CDR2 from the germline V gene are SGHTA and FQGNSA. CDR3 length equals 14 residues. V shed 5 bases and J 5 bases; nucleotides not matched to a gene: 3. Here the CDR3 reads CASSPGTGNEKLFF. The CDR3, as DNA: TGTGCCAGCAGCCCCGGGACAGGGAATGAAAAACTGTTTTTT.

A single count supports this clone. This chain connects TRBV5-4 to TRBJ2-3, with TRBD2 identical over 8 bases. V lost 2 bases, J lost 5 bases, and 4 bases stayed unmatched. CDR1 is SGHNT and CDR2 is YYREEE in the germline V gene (reference sequence). The CDR3 spans 14 residues. The chain's CDR3 is CASSFGTSEDTQYF. The CDR3 nucleotides read TGTGCCAGCAGCTTCGGGACTAGTGAAGATACGCAGTATTTT.

This clone has more than one count but fewer than ten. The chain uses TRBV5-6 and TRBJ2-1, with TRBD1 matching 10 bases. V shed 4 bases, J shed 2 bases, and the junction held 6 bases outside the gene matches. Germline V lookup: CDR1 SGHDT, CDR2 YYEEEE. The CDR3 is 16 residues long. Here the CDR3 reads CASSAPGQGPYNEQFF. The CDR3, as DNA: TGTGCCAGCAGCGCCCCGGGACAGGGGCCCTACAATGAGCAGTTCTTC.

This clone showed up many times. The same CDR3 can be traced to other DNA sequences in this sample. The chain employs TRBV4-3 and TRBJ2-3, with D possibly being TRBD2 (6 bases). This CDR3 contains 14 residues. Trimming took off 0 bases at V and 3 bases at J, with 7 bases between the two ends. From germline, CDR1 is LGHNA and CDR2 YSLEER. CDR3 sequence reads: CASSQDLATDTQYF. CDR3 coding DNA: TGCGCCAGCAGCCAAGACCTAGCGACAGATACGCAGTATTTT.